The 17 T cell receptor beta chains in this list originate from one sample, sequenced in a study of blood T cell repertoires in COVID-19. Repertoires were generated with immunoSEQ multiplex PCR, while TCRdb's copy carries only in-frame clones and drops some. The sample has around 420,000 clones; nearly 90% are singletons. Sequencing input: PBMCs or T cells enriched from blood (not recorded which). Source of these receptors: a woman aged 40 to 50 with acute COVID-19.

This chain uses TRBV7-9 with TRBJ2-2; TRBD1 matches 8 bases. V shed 5 bases, J shed 6 bases, and the junction held 5 bases outside the gene matches. The CDR3 runs to 14 residues. From germline, CDR1 is SEHNR and CDR2 FQNEAQ (reference sequence). CDR3 sequence reads: CASSRGQVSGELFF. The CDR3 coding sequence is TGTGCCAGCAGCAGGGGACAGGTATCCGGGGAGCTGTTTTTT.

The V and J genes are TRBV6-1 and TRBJ1-3; no clear D. Germline CDR1 is MNHNS and CDR2 is SASEGT. The CDR3 spans 11 residues. Trimming removed 2 bases from V and 7 bases from J, with 3 bases in between. CDR3 sequence (DNA): TGTGCCAGCAGTGAACCGAACACCATATATTTT. It yields the protein CASSEPNTIYF.

This clone was seen repeatedly, ten times or more. The chain combines TRBV9 with TRBJ1-2; D might be TRBD1 (5 bases). The germline V and J ends were trimmed by 3 bases and 0 bases, with 9 bases remaining between them. The CDR3 spans 14 residues. The germline gives CDR1 SGDLS, CDR2 YYNGEE. The CDR3 coding sequence is TGTGCCAGCAGCGACGACAGTACTAACTATGGCTACACCTTC. It translates to CASSDDSTNYGYTF.

This chain links TRBV5-8 with TRBJ2-6, with D unresolved. Germline V CDR1 and CDR2: SGHTS, YDEGEE. V was trimmed by 0 bases and J by 0 bases, leaving 4 bases between them. This CDR3 contains 15 residues. The CDR3 nucleotides read TGTGCCAGCAGCTTGGCGGGCTCTGGGGCCAACGTCCTGACTTTC. Its protein product is CASSLAGSGANVLTF.

The chain recombines TRBV9 with TRBJ2-1, with 7 nucleotides matching TRBD2. This CDR3 comprises 14 residues. Trimming cost V 0 bases and J 9 bases; bases outside gene matches: 6. Germline V gene data show CDR1 as SGDLS and CDR2 as YYNGEE. In DNA form, the CDR3 reads TGTGCCAGCAGCGTAGTGGAGCGGGGCGGTGAGCAGTTCTTC. Residues: CASSVVERGGEQFF.

V is TRBV5-8 and J is TRBJ2-3, with D tentatively TRBD2 (6 bases). Germline assignment: CDR1 SGHTS and CDR2 YDEGEE. Trimming shortened V by 5 bases and J by 1 base, and 14 bases separated the two germline ends. CDR3 length: 15 amino acids. In DNA form, the CDR3 reads TGTGCCAGCAGTAGCGGCAACATTGGCACAGATACGCAGTATTTT. Amino acid sequence: CASSSGNIGTDTQYF.

This sequence joins TRBV19 and TRBJ2-6; D may be TRBD1 (5 bases). V was pared by 3 bases and J by 5 bases, with 14 bases between. CDR1 and CDR2 (germline): LNHDA, SQIVND (reference sequence). The CDR3 length is 16 residues. Written as DNA, the CDR3 is TGTGCCAGTAGTATGGACGCAAGGGGATGGGCCAACGTCCTGACTTTC. Translated: CASSMDARGWANVLTF.

V and J are TRBV6-5 and TRBJ2-5; D gene ambiguous. This CDR3 is built from 13 residues. From germline, CDR1 is MNHEY and CDR2 SVGAGI. Trimming left V 6 bases short and J 1 base short, with 9 bases between. In nucleotides, the CDR3 is TGTGCCAGCAGCGCAGTAGCCCAAGAGACCCAGTACTTC. As protein: CASSAVAQETQYF.

In its sample, this clone was seen a few times. The gene calls are TRBV3-1 (or the pseudogene TRBV3-2) and TRBJ1-4; a weak D match, TRBD1 (6 bases). In germline, CDR1 is LGHDT, CDR2 YNNKEL (reference sequence). This CDR3 contains 15 residues. Trimming pared 0 bases from V and 5 bases from J, leaving 10 bases between. This CDR3 is CASSQDRGGNEKLFF. The CDR3, as DNA: TGTGCCAGCAGCCAAGATCGAGGGGGAAATGAAAAACTGTTTTTT.

This clone was seen once. The chain is built from TRBV7-2 and TRBJ2-2; D call uncertain. This CDR3 contains 16 residues. In germline, CDR1 is SGHTA, CDR2 FQGNSA. Trimming left V 5 bases short and J 5 bases short, with 18 bases between. Here the CDR3 reads CASSLRSGSSTGELFF. The CDR3 coding sequence is TGTGCCAGCAGCCTAAGATCAGGTTCGAGTACCGGGGAGCTGTTTTTT.

The V and J genes are TRBV23-1 and TRBJ2-3; 9 bases align to TRBD1. TRBV23-1 is treated as an ORF (open reading frame) with a function not yet certain. The V gene end was trimmed by 0 bases and the J gene end by 10 bases; junction bases not matched to a gene: 8. The CDR3 has 15 residues. CDR3 region: CASSQSGTGSIAQYF. CDR3 nucleotide sequence: TGCGCCAGCAGTCAATCGGGGACAGGGTCAATAGCGCAGTATTTT.

CDR3 DNA: TGTGCCAGCAGCCCTCGGACAGACTCATCAAACACCATATATTTT. Amino acids: CASSPRTDSSNTIYF. This chain uses TRBV7-9 with TRBJ1-3; perhaps TRBD1 as D (6 bases). V was clipped by 5 bases and J by 6 bases, with 17 bases between them. The germline V gene encodes CDR1 SEHNR and CDR2 FQNEAQ (reference sequence). This CDR3 region has 15 residues.

The chain uses TRBV2 and TRBJ1-1, with D uncertain. The CDR3 totals 14 residues. Trimming left V 7 bases short and J 0 bases short, with 12 bases between. The germline V gene encodes CDR1 SNHLY and CDR2 FYNNEI. The CDR3 is CASMVRRMNTEAFF. The CDR3 coding sequence is TGTGCCAGCATGGTGCGTAGAATGAACACTGAAGCTTTCTTT.

V is TRBV28 and J is TRBJ2-3; D ambiguous. The V end was cut by 7 bases, the J end by 6 bases, with 8 bases between. The CDR3 loop spans 11 amino acids. Per germline, CDR1 MDHEN and CDR2 SYDVKM. The CDR3 sequence is CASTSSDTQYF. The DNA of the CDR3 is TGTGCCAGCACCAGTTCGGATACGCAGTATTTT.

The chain carries TRBV5-1 and TRBJ2-3, with 10 positions matching TRBD1. Unmatched junction bases numbered 5, after V lost 8 bases and J lost 5 bases. Germline assignment: CDR1 SGHRS and CDR2 YFSETQ. The CDR3 covers 13 residues. The CDR3 spells CASFRDRGDTQYF. The CDR3 nucleotides are TGCGCCAGTTTCCGGGACAGGGGAGATACGCAGTATTTT.

Comments on this clone: The sample carries other DNA sequences with the same CDR3. The gene calls are TRBV12-3 or TRBV12-4 and TRBJ1-2; 7 nucleotides align to TRBD1. The length of the CDR3 is 13 residues. V dropped 6 bases and J dropped 2; count of bases not matched to a gene: 3. CDR3 sequence reads: CASSGGGNYGYTF. The CDR3 nucleotides are TGTGCCAGCAGCGGAGGGGGCAACTATGGCTACACCTTC.

This chain links TRBV5-1 with TRBJ1-4, with 7 bases lining up with TRBD1. V lost 4 bases, J lost 0 bases, and 6 bases stayed unmatched. CDR1 and CDR2 from the germline V gene are SGHRS and YFSETQ. There are 16 residues in the CDR3. The CDR3 loop is CASSPGQEPTNEKLFF. The CDR3 nucleotides are TGCGCCAGCAGCCCAGGACAGGAACCAACTAATGAAAAACTGTTTTTT.